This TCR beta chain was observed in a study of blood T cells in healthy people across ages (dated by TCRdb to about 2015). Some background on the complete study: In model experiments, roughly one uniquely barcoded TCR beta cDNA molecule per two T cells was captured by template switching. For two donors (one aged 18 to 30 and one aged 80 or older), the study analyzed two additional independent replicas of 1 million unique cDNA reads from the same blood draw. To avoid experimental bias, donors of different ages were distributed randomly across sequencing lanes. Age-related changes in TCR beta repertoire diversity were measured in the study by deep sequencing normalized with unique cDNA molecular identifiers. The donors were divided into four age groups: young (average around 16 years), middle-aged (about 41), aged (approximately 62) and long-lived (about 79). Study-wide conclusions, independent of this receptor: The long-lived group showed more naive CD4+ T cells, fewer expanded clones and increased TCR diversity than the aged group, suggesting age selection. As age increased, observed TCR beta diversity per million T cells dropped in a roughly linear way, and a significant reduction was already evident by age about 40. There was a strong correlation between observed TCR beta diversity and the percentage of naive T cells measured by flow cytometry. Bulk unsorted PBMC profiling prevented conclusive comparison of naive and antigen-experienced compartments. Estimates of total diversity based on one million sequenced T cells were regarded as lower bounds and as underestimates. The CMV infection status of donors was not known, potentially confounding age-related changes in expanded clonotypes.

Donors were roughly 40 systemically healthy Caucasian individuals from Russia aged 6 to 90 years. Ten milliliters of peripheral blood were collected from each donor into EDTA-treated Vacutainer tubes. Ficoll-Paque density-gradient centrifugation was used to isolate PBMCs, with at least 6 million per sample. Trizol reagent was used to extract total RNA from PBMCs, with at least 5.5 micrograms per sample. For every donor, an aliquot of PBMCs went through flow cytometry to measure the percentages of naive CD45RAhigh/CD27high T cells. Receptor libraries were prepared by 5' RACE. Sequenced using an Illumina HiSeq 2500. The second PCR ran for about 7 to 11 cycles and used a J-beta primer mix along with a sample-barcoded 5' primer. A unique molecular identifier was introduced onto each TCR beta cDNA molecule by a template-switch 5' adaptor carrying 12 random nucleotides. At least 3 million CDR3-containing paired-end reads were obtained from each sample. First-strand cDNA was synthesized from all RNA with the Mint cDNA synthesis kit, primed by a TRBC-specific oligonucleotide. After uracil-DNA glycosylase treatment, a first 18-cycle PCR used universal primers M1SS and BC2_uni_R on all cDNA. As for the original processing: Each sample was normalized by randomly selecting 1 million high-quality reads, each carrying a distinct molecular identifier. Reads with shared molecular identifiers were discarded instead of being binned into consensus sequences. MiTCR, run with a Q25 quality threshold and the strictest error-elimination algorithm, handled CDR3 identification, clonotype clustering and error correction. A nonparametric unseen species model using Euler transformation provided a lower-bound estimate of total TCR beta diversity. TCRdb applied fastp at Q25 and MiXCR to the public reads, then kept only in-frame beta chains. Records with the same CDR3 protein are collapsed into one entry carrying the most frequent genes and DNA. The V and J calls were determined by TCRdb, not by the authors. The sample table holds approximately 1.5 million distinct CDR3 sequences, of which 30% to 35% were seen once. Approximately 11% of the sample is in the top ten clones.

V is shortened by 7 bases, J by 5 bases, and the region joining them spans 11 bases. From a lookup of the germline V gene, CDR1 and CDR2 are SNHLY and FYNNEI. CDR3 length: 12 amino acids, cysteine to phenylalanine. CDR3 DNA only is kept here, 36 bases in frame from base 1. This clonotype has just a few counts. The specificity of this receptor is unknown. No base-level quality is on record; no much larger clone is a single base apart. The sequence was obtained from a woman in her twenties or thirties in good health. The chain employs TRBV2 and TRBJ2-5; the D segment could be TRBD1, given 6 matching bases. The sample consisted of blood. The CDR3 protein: CASTWGQETQYF. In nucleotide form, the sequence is TGTGCCAGCACATGGGGGCAGGAGACCCAGTACTTC.